The 27 T cell receptor beta chains given below trace back to one sample, sequenced in a study of CD8+ T cells in alopecia areata. Extracted from the samples, RNA was reverse transcribed into cDNA to serve as the sequencing template. Measured with immunoSEQ multiplex PCR; TCRdb has only the in-frame clones, and not every one. The sample lists roughly 120,000 clones, 53% occurring once. Treatment meaning: oral pan-JAK inhibitor, 5-10 mg twice daily. The source was CD4+ T cells sorted from blood, collected at week 4, from a patient treated with tofacitinib. The source of these receptors is a human donor with alopecia areata.

This clone was picked up a small number of times. The chain recombines TRBV6-5 with TRBJ1-2; D remains ambiguous. The CDR3 spans 12 residues. Germline lookup yields CDR1 MNHEY and CDR2 SVGAGI. Between the trimmed V and J ends, which lost 5 bases and 4 bases, there was a span of 8 bases. The CDR3 here is CASSVQLYGYTF. DNA for the CDR3: TGTGCCAGCAGTGTACAGCTCTATGGCTACACCTTC.

This chain links TRBV18 with TRBJ1-2; the D gene is possibly TRBD1 (5 bases). V lost 3 bases to trimming and J lost 4 bases, with 9 bases between them. Germline-derived CDR1 and CDR2 are KGHSH and LQKENI. The CDR3 is made up of 13 amino acids. The CDR3 nucleotides are TGTGCCAGCTCACCGGACGGGACCTATGGCTACACCTTC. Protein: CASSPDGTYGYTF.

The CDR3 sequence: CASSDGQYLNTEAFF. CDR3 nucleotides: TGTGCCAGCAGTGACGGACAGTACCTGAACACTGAAGCTTTCTTT. The V gene is TRBV6-7, the J gene TRBJ1-1; D may be TRBD1 (6 bases). TRBV6-7 is an open reading frame, and its role is uncertain. The CDR3 is made up of 15 amino acids. The ends were cut back, 5 bases at V and 0 bases at J, with 13 bases in the middle.

There are a few counts of this clone. The chain is built from TRBV27 and TRBJ2-1; D unclear. V gave up 5 bases and J gave up 8 bases, with 19 bases separating them. The CDR3 consists of 15 residues. Germline-derived CDR1 and CDR2 are MNHEY and SMNVEV (reference sequence). The CDR3 sequence is CASSPTLHSRYEQFF. The CDR3, as DNA: TGTGCCAGCAGTCCAACCCTCCACTCTCGGTATGAGCAGTTCTTC.

This clone was seen only a few times. The rearrangement links TRBV29-1 to TRBJ2-7, with 12 bases aligning to TRBD1. Per the germline V gene, CDR1 is SQVTM and CDR2 is ANQGSEA. J gave up 2 bases and V 1 base, and 9 bases lay outside the gene matches. This CDR3 comprises 17 residues. The CDR3: CSVEGGDRGRRTYEQYF. The CDR3, as DNA: TGCAGCGTTGAAGGAGGGGACAGGGGGCGGAGAACCTACGAGCAGTACTTC.

This clone showed up just a few times. This chain joins TRBV29-1 and TRBJ2-7; D ambiguous. CDR1 is SQVTM and CDR2 is ANQGSEA in the germline V gene. This CDR3 contains 12 residues. Trimming stripped 3 bases from V and 3 bases from J, with 9 bases between. The CDR3 nucleotides are TGCAGCGTTGAGAGATACGGCTACGAGCAGTACTTC. Translating gives CSVERYGYEQYF.

The V call is TRBV14, the J call TRBJ1-2; 7 bases match TRBD1. CDR3 size: 14 residues. V lost 4 bases and J lost 2; bases outside the gene matches: 4. Germline values: CDR1 SGHDN, CDR2 FVKESK. CDR3 amino acids: CASSRLGQNYGYTF. The CDR3 bases are TGTGCCAGCAGCCGCCTGGGACAGAACTATGGCTACACCTTC.

Notes on this clone: Other DNA sequences in the same sample also yield this CDR3. The rearrangement links TRBV7-9 to TRBJ2-5; D gene uncertain. CDR1 SEHNR and CDR2 FQNEAQ come from the germline V gene (reference sequence). The CDR3 has 11 residues. V was pared by 6 bases and J by 1 base, with 3 bases between. As DNA, the CDR3 is TGTGCCAGCAGTTTCCAAGAGACCCAGTACTTC. It is translated as CASSFQETQYF.

The chain is built from TRBV4-1 and TRBJ2-7; 7 bases fit TRBD1. Trimming took 1 base from V and 3 from J; bases not matched to a gene: 6. CDR1 is MGHRA, CDR2 YSYEKL, per germline. The CDR3 loop spans 15 amino acids. The CDR3 reads CASSQAGTAFYEQYF. In nucleotides, the CDR3 is TGCGCCAGCAGCCAAGCCGGGACAGCTTTCTACGAGCAGTACTTC.

The chain couples TRBV4-1 to TRBJ1-1; D ambiguous. The CDR3 runs 12 residues. Between the trimmed V and J ends, which lost 3 bases and 4 bases, there was a span of 6 bases. The V gene's germline CDR1 is MGHRA and CDR2 YSYEKL. The CDR3 protein is CASSQVSTEAFF. The CDR3 region has the DNA TGCGCCAGCAGCCAGGTGAGCACTGAAGCTTTCTTT.

This rearrangement joins TRBV7-3 to TRBJ1-2; 8 bases fit TRBD1. Germline V gene lookup returns CDR1 SGHTA and CDR2 FQGTGA. This CDR3 has 16 residues. V lost 1 base, J lost 3 bases, and 7 bases stayed unmatched. The chain's CDR3 is CASSLRGGQGYYGYTF. CDR3 DNA sequence: TGTGCCAGCAGCTTAAGGGGCGGACAGGGATACTATGGCTACACCTTC.

This clone was seen a handful of times. The chain couples TRBV2 to TRBJ2-1; 8 bases match TRBD1. The CDR3 is made up of 16 amino acids. With 5 bases clipped from V and 5 bases from J, the junction kept 11 bases outside the gene matches. Germline V gives CDR1 SNHLY, CDR2 FYNNEI. This chain's CDR3 is CASSPSWWTGNNEQFF. DNA of the CDR3: TGTGCCAGCAGTCCTAGTTGGTGGACAGGGAACAATGAGCAGTTCTTC.

This clone was counted only a few times. The V and J genes are TRBV6-1 and TRBJ2-7, with 8 bases fitting TRBD1. The CDR3 length is 13 residues. The V segment lost 6 bases and the J segment 5 bases; nucleotides outside the gene matches: 6. Germline V gives CDR1 MNHNS, CDR2 SASEGT. The CDR3 DNA reads TGTGCCAGCAGGGGACAGGCGATGGACGAGCAGTACTTC. Its translation is CASRGQAMDEQYF.

This chain joins TRBV7-9 and TRBJ1-1; D is ambiguous. CDR3 size: 15 residues. The germline gives CDR1 SEHNR, CDR2 FQNEAQ (reference sequence). V was trimmed by 1 base and J by 8 bases, leaving 17 bases between them. The CDR3 is CASSLVPLGGLEAFF. The CDR3 region has the DNA TGTGCCAGCAGCTTAGTCCCCCTAGGCGGTTTGGAAGCTTTCTTT. Variable domain in full (rest from reference TRBV7-9 and TRBJ1-1): DTGVSQNPRHKITKRGQNVTFRCDPISEHNRLYWYRQTLGQGPEFLTYFQNEAQLEKSRLLSDRFSAERPKGSFSTLEIQRTEQGDSAMYLCASSLVPLGGLEAFFGQGTRLTVV.

The genes are TRBV29-1 and TRBJ2-3; D gene unclear. This CDR3 is built from 14 residues. Germline V gives CDR1 SQVTM, CDR2 ANQGSEA. The ends were cut back, 4 bases at V and 3 bases at J, with 14 bases in the middle. The CDR3, as DNA: TGCAGCGTTGTAGCAATGTTGTCAACAGATACGCAGTATTTT. Encoded protein: CSVVAMLSTDTQYF.

This clone has more than one count but fewer than ten. V usage is TRBV2 and J usage is TRBJ2-7; 7 bases align to TRBD2. V was clipped by 7 bases and J by 5 bases; unmatched bases: 5. CDR1 is SNHLY and CDR2 is FYNNEI in the germline V gene. The CDR3 sequence is 12 residues long. The CDR3 nucleotides read TGTGCCAGCAAGACTAGCAGCCACGAGCAGTACTTC. Translated: CASKTSSHEQYF.

CDR3 amino acids: CSVSRQGEQYF. In DNA form, the CDR3 reads TGCAGCGTGTCGCGGCAGGGCGAGCAGTACTTC. The chain is built from TRBV29-1 and TRBJ2-7, with a tentative D call TRBD1 (5 bases). Germline V CDR1 and CDR2: SQVTM, ANQGSEA. The CDR3 sequence is 11 residues long. Between the trimmed V and J ends, which lost 6 bases and 6 bases, there was a span of 12 bases.

In its sample, this clone was seen a few times. CDR3 sequence: CASRPGTELAKNIQYF. The CDR3 DNA is TGTGCCAGCAGACCGGGGACAGAACTCGCCAAAAACATTCAGTACTTC. This rearrangement joins TRBV27 to TRBJ2-4; TRBD1 matches 7 bases. The CDR3 has 16 residues. In germline, CDR1 is MNHEY, CDR2 SMNVEV (reference sequence). The V gene end was trimmed by 6 bases and the J gene end by 1 base; junction bases not matched to a gene: 9.

The chain uses TRBV9 and TRBJ1-5; D gene ambiguous. The length of the CDR3 is 15 residues. Germline V gene lookup returns CDR1 SGDLS and CDR2 YYNGEE. V was pared by 2 bases and J by 0 bases, with 9 bases between. CDR3 protein: CASSVQGYSNQPQHF. As DNA, the CDR3 is TGTGCCAGCAGCGTGCAAGGGTATAGCAATCAGCCCCAGCATTTT.

This clone was picked up a small number of times. The V and J genes are TRBV2 and TRBJ1-6; a possible D gene is TRBD1 (5 bases). The CDR3 covers 18 residues. The ends were cut back, 3 bases at V and 0 bases at J, with 15 bases in the middle. Germline assignment: CDR1 SNHLY and CDR2 FYNNEI. In DNA form, the CDR3 reads TGTGCCAGCAGTGAGAGGGGCAGTATGAGCTCCTATAATTCACCCCTCCACTTT. This codes for CASSERGSMSSYNSPLHF.

This chain joins TRBV5-1 and TRBJ2-5; 7 nucleotides agree with TRBD1. The CDR3 runs to 15 residues. Trimming cost V 4 bases and J 5 bases; bases outside gene matches: 11. Germline assignment: CDR1 SGHRS and CDR2 YFSETQ. The CDR3 DNA follows: TGCGCCAGCAGCCTTGGACAGGCCCGAAGGGAGACCCAGTACTTC. Protein: CASSLGQARRETQYF.

This clone was observed a handful of times. CDR3 loop: CSVEVAAGANVLTF. The CDR3 bases are TGCAGCGTTGAAGTGGCGGCTGGGGCCAACGTCCTGACTTTC. The chain is built from TRBV29-1 and TRBJ2-6, with D unresolved. V dropped 1 base and J dropped 2 bases, with 6 bases sitting between them. This CDR3 spans 14 amino acids. The germline CDR1 and CDR2 sequences are SQVTM and ANQGSEA.

This clone came up a few times. This chain links TRBV7-9 with TRBJ2-7; no definite D call. The CDR3 contains 13 residues. The V gene lost 0 bases and the J gene lost 4 bases, with 7 bases spanning the gap. CDR1 and CDR2 (germline): SEHNR, FQNEAQ (reference sequence). CDR3 nucleotides: TGTGCCAGCAGCTTAGCTGGTGCTTACGAGCAGTACTTC. The encoded protein is CASSLAGAYEQYF.

V gene TRBV29-1 combines with J gene TRBJ1-2, with D maybe TRBD1 (6 bases). CDR3 length: 15 residues. Trimming removed 4 bases from V and 4 bases from J, with 19 bases in between. CDR1 and CDR2 from the germline V gene are SQVTM and ANQGSEA. DNA of the CDR3: TGCAGCGTTGGCCAGCACGGGGGGCAAGGCTATGGCTACACCTTC. Protein: CSVGQHGGQGYGYTF.

The chain uses TRBV5-6 and TRBJ2-7; maybe TRBD1 (5 bases). CDR1 is SGHDT, CDR2 YYEEEE, per germline. The CDR3 runs to 13 residues. V lost 0 bases to trimming and J lost 5 bases, with 9 bases between them. The CDR3 DNA is TGTGCCAGCAGCTTGGACAGGTGGAACGAGCAGTACTTC. Protein: CASSLDRWNEQYF.

The rearrangement links TRBV9 to TRBJ2-7; 9 bases match TRBD2. Per germline, CDR1 SGDLS and CDR2 YYNGEE. The CDR3 runs 15 residues. V shed 0 bases, J shed 6 bases, and the junction held 7 bases outside the gene matches. The CDR3 sequence is CASSVDLAGSGEQYF. CDR3 DNA: TGTGCCAGCAGCGTAGATCTAGCGGGATCTGGCGAGCAGTACTTC.

This clone was recorded a few times. The chain uses TRBV19 and TRBJ1-1; tentatively, D is TRBD1 (5 bases). This CDR3 spans 18 amino acids. V was cut by 7 bases and J by 3 bases, with 27 bases left in between. Germline CDR1 reads LNHDA; CDR2 reads SQIVND (reference sequence). The CDR3 DNA follows: TGTGCCAGTAACTCCCCCAGCTCGGGACGTCGTAGGTACACTGAAGCTTTCTTT. It codes for CASNSPSSGRRRYTEAFF. Based on the CDR3 plus reference TRBV19 and TRBJ1-1, the full variable domain is DGGITQSPKYLFRKEGQNVTLSCEQNLNHDAMYWYRQDPGQGLRLIYYSQIVNDFQKGDIAEGYSVSREKKESFPLTVTSAQKNPTAFYLCASNSPSSGRRRYTEAFFGQGTRLTVV.